This is a list of T cell receptor beta chains from one sample in a study of shared clonotypes between healthy human individuals. The protocol was immunoSEQ multiplex PCR, while the TCRdb copy is restricted to in-frame clones and leaves out a portion. The table lists 450,000 to 550,000 clones, 79% of them singletons. Sequencing used PBMCs. The receptors were gathered from a middle-aged woman in good health. Some clones in this sample may be carry-over from other donors' samples. Both conserved end residues are part of each CDR3. Clone size appears in some rows only: once, few, many, or a class for an expanded clone.

>TRBV6-5|13|NA|TRBJ2-1
CASSYSIYNEQFF
>TRBV28|15|many|TRBJ2-2
CASSRTSGSFGELFF
>TRBV9|16|NA|TRBJ2-3
CASSEGLAGAIHTQYF
>TRBV15|16|NA|TRBJ2-6
CATSSPDRPGANVLTF
>TRBV27|13|NA|TRBJ1-2
CASSLGQGNGYTF
>TRBV6-1|13|NA|TRBJ1-5
CASRPTGGQPQHF
>TRBV5-1|14|NA|TRBJ2-5
CASSGGQGAETQYF
>TRBV2|15|NA|TRBJ2-1
CASSGQGAGLNEQFF
>TRBV6-1|14|NA|TRBJ2-7
CASSYDRAVYEQYF
>TRBV19|15|NA|TRBJ2-5
CASRMERELEETQYF
>TRBV19|16|NA|TRBJ2-1
CASSTHKGAPYNEQFF
>TRBV28|14|NA|TRBJ1-4
CASSLPGENEKLFF
>TRBV28|14|NA|TRBJ1-4
CASSWDRAGEKLFF
>TRBV7-9|13|once|TRBJ2-2
CASSVGGPGELFF
>TRBV9|17|once|TRBJ2-3
CASSVASAATSTDTQYF
>TRBV6-4|15|NA|TRBJ2-3
CASSAGTGSTDTQYF
>TRBV6-5|15|few|TRBJ1-5
CASKRDRFLNQPQHF
>TRBV7-8|15|few|TRBJ1-2
CASTPWTRRNYGYTF
>TRBV5-6|16|NA|TRBJ2-1
CASSPSPGLAVQEQFF
>TRBV28|15|NA|TRBJ2-7
CASSLTGGGSYEQYF
>TRBV30|15|NA|TRBJ2-3
CAWSMWGRDADTQYF
>TRBV7-9|14|many|TRBJ1-1
CASSKGGAYTEAFF
>TRBV27|16|NA|TRBJ2-1
CASRSEARPSLDEQFF
>TRBV7-2|15|NA|TRBJ2-7
CASSLGLAGLYEQYF
>TRBV28|15|NA|TRBJ1-4
CASSLRVTGGEKLFF
>TRBV28|16|many|TRBJ1-2
CASSKLWTDHNYGYTF
>TRBV4-2|15|NA|TRBJ2-5
CASSQDGTPQETQYF
>TRBV9|16|few|TRBJ2-3
CASTPPGLEGTDTQYF